Shown below are 29 T cell receptor beta chains from a single sample sequenced in a study of T cells in Graves' hyperthyroidism and ophthalmopathy. TCR beta CDR3 region amplification was performed from RNA transcripts. Researchers ran a first-round RT-PCR on the TCR CDR3 using the HTBI primer set. Each CDR3 protein gets one entry after TCRdb re-called the multiplex PCR reads with MiXCR. This table holds hundreds of thousands of distinct CDR3 sequences, 15% to 20% found once. Sequencing input: blood. These receptors all stem from a woman in her late teens or twenties with Graves' hyperthyroidism.

This clonotype was found many times. This chain uses TRBV5-1 with TRBJ2-1; a weak D match, TRBD1 (6 bases). The CDR3 spans 15 residues. Germline CDR1 is SGHRS and CDR2 is YFSETQ. The V gene lost 0 bases and the J gene lost 7 bases, with 14 bases spanning the gap. CDR3 coding DNA: TGCGCCAGCAGCTTGGTTTCACAGGGTTTGAATGAGCAGTTCTTC. This translates into CASSLVSQGLNEQFF.

This chain uses TRBV18 with TRBJ2-1; TRBD2 aligns across 11 bases. In germline, CDR1 is KGHSH, CDR2 LQKENI. The CDR3 contains 14 residues. V shed 3 bases, J shed 11 bases, and the junction held 6 bases outside the gene matches. This CDR3 reads CASSPKTSGAKQFF. DNA of the CDR3: TGTGCCAGCTCACCGAAGACTAGCGGGGCAAAGCAGTTCTTC. The full variable domain, in which reference TRBV18 and TRBJ2-1 provide the parts outside the CDR3, is NAGVMQNPRHLVRRRGQEARLRCSPMKGHSHVYWYRQLPEEGLKFMVYLQKENIIDESGMPKERFSAEFPKEGPSILRIQQVVRGDSAAYFCASSPKTSGAKQFFGPGTRLTVL.

The chain has TRBV20-1 and TRBJ2-2; D assignment may be TRBD1 or TRBD2 (5 bases each). This CDR3 has 14 amino acids. The germline V gene encodes CDR1 DFQATT and CDR2 SNEGSKA (reference sequence). Trimming removed 6 bases from V and 7 bases from J, with 18 bases in between. The CDR3 nucleotides read TGCAGTGCCCCGAGGCAGGGTCGGGACGGGGAGCTGTTTTTT. It codes for CSAPRQGRDGELFF.

This clonotype was counted only a few times. The rearrangement links TRBV7-3 to TRBJ2-5; perhaps D is TRBD1 or TRBD2 (6 bases each). The CDR3 spans 13 residues. The germline V and J ends were trimmed by 5 bases and 6 bases, with 13 bases remaining between them. Per the germline V gene, CDR1 is SGHTA and CDR2 is FQGTGA. This CDR3 reads CASSLGGGQTQYF. For the CDR3, the DNA is TGTGCCAGCAGCCTAGGAGGGGGGCAGACCCAGTACTTC.

This clonotype was detected once. V gene TRBV28 combines with J gene TRBJ1-2; 11 bases line up with TRBD1. Germline V CDR1 and CDR2: MDHEN, SYDVKM. There are 14 residues in the CDR3. V lost 5 bases and J lost 8; bases outside the gene matches: 7. Written as DNA, the CDR3 is TGTGCCAGCAGTCCACCGGACAGGGGGCACGGCTACACCTTC. It encodes CASSPPDRGHGYTF.

Worth noting for this clonotype: A much larger clone is a single base away; this may be a read error. The chain is built from TRBV7-2 and TRBJ2-1; the match to TRBD2 covers 10 bases. Gene TRBJ2-7 matches the end of the DNA better, so the J call may be wrong. CDR3 length equals 16 residues. Germline V gene data show CDR1 as SGHTA and CDR2 as FQGNSA. The CDR3 here is CALISWVAGGYNEQYF. The CDR3 DNA follows: TGTGCCCTTATAAGTTGGGTAGCGGGGGGCTACAATGAGCAGTACTTC.

In this sample, this clonotype turned up many times. V is TRBV12-3 or TRBV12-4 and J is TRBJ2-3; D call uncertain. The CDR3 is 13 amino acids. With 3 bases removed from V and 5 bases from J, the gap between germline ends came to 9 bases. The CDR3 here is CASSLELRDTQYF. The CDR3 DNA sequence: TGTGCCAGCAGTTTGGAGCTCAGAGATACGCAGTATTTT.

This clonotype was observed many times. This chain connects TRBV5-6 to TRBJ2-1, with TRBD2 matching over 7 bases. The CDR3 is 15 amino acids. Per germline, CDR1 SGHDT and CDR2 YYEEEE. V shed 0 bases and J 1 base; nucleotides not matched to a gene: 1. In nucleotides, the CDR3 is TGTGCCAGCAGCTTGGGAGCGGGGTCCTACAATGAGCAGTTCTTC. Encoded protein: CASSLGAGSYNEQFF.

Comment on this clonotype: A much bigger clone sits one base away, suggesting this may be a read error. J is TRBJ2-1 and V is TRBV20-1; possible D gene TRBD2, 5 bases. In germline, CDR1 is DFQATT, CDR2 SNEGSKA (reference sequence). The CDR3 is 14 amino acids. The CDR3: CSARGSISYNDQFF. CDR3 coding DNA: TGCAGTGCCCGCGGGTCCATCTCCTACAATGATCAGTTCTTC.

The chain uses TRBV29-1 and TRBJ1-2; 9 bases line up with TRBD1. This CDR3 region has 15 residues. Germline CDR1 is SQVTM and CDR2 is ANQGSEA. The V and J ends lost 3 bases and 7 bases, in that order; junction bases with no gene match: 12. The CDR3 nucleotides read TGCAGCGTTGAGGGACAGGGATTCGGTTTAGGTGGCTACACCTTC. This codes for CSVEGQGFGLGGYTF. The whole variable domain, remainder taken from reference TRBV29-1 and TRBJ1-2, is SAVISQKPSRDICQRGTSLTIQCQVDSQVTMMFWYRQQPGQSLTLIATANQGSEATYESGFVIDKFPISRPNLTFSTLTVSNMSPEDSSIYLCSVEGQGFGLGGYTFGSGTRLTVV.

The chain combines TRBV18 with TRBJ2-7; maybe TRBD1 (6 bases). Trimming pared 3 bases from V and 3 bases from J, leaving 15 bases between. Germline V lookup: CDR1 KGHSH, CDR2 LQKENI. This CDR3 has 15 residues. The CDR3 DNA follows: TGTGCCAGCTCACCCTCGGGACAAGGTTACTACGAGCAGTACTTC. Protein: CASSPSGQGYYEQYF. The full variable domain, in which reference TRBV18 and TRBJ2-7 provide the parts outside the CDR3, is NAGVMQNPRHLVRRRGQEARLRCSPMKGHSHVYWYRQLPEEGLKFMVYLQKENIIDESGMPKERFSAEFPKEGPSILRIQQVVRGDSAAYFCASSPSGQGYYEQYFGPGTRLTVT.

This clonotype came up many times. The rearrangement joins TRBV12-3 or TRBV12-4 to TRBJ2-5; D not certain. This CDR3 is 14 amino acids long. V was pared by 6 bases and J by 1 base, with 12 bases between. The CDR3 loop reads CASRETGPQETQYF. The CDR3, as DNA: TGTGCCAGCAGAGAGACGGGTCCCCAAGAGACCCAGTACTTC.

This chain joins TRBV7-9 and TRBJ2-7; TRBD2 agrees at 7 bases. The CDR3 loop spans 14 amino acids. The V gene end was trimmed by 7 bases and the J gene end by 0 bases; junction bases not matched to a gene: 6. Germline V lookup: CDR1 SEHNR, CDR2 FQNEAQ (reference sequence). CDR3 nucleotide sequence: TGTGCCAGCATGCTCGGGGGGAGCTCCTACGAGCAGTACTTC. Amino acid sequence: CASMLGGSSYEQYF.

The chain employs TRBV4-1 and TRBJ2-5; D is undetermined. V dropped 1 base and J dropped 1 base, with 13 bases sitting between them. CDR3 length equals 16 residues. Germline V gene sequence: CDR1 MGHRA, CDR2 YSYEKL. In nucleotides, the CDR3 is TGCGCCAGCAGCCAAGTGGGGAACACATTCCAAGAGACCCAGTACTTC. It codes for CASSQVGNTFQETQYF.

At least ten counts were recorded for this clonotype. The chain recombines TRBV27 with TRBJ2-5; D is perhaps TRBD2 (6 bases). V was pared by 6 bases and J by 1 base, with 15 bases between. Germline values: CDR1 MNHEY, CDR2 SMNVEV (reference sequence). The CDR3 is 15 residues long. CDR3 bases: TGTGCCAGCAGCCTAGCCCCGGGACTCCAAGAGACCCAGTACTTC. Amino acids: CASSLAPGLQETQYF.

At least ten counts were recorded for this clonotype. This sequence joins TRBV29-1 and TRBJ2-5; D uncertain. The germline CDR1 and CDR2 sequences are SQVTM and ANQGSEA. The V gene lost 1 base and the J gene lost 5 bases, with 8 bases spanning the gap. The CDR3 loop spans 12 amino acids. The CDR3 region has the DNA TGCAGCGTTGAAGTGGGGAAGGAGACCCAGTACTTC. It yields the protein CSVEVGKETQYF.

The chain joins TRBV12-3 or TRBV12-4 to TRBJ2-1, with TRBD2 matching over 8 bases. This CDR3 comprises 14 residues. V lost 9 bases, J lost 8 bases, and 12 bases stayed unmatched. The CDR3 loop is CASKALTGGDEQFF. CDR3 in DNA: TGTGCCAGTAAAGCTTTGACGGGAGGGGATGAGCAGTTCTTC.

At least ten counts were recorded for this clonotype. The rearrangement uses TRBV3-1 and TRBJ2-7, with D possibly being TRBD2 (5 bases). The germline V and J ends were trimmed by 4 bases and 8 bases, with 15 bases remaining between them. Germline V gene data show CDR1 as LGHDT and CDR2 as YNNKEL (reference sequence). This CDR3 is 13 amino acids long. This CDR3 is CASSRADIGKQYF. The CDR3 bases are TGTGCCAGCAGCCGTGCAGACATCGGGAAGCAGTACTTC.

This clonotype was seen a few times. J is TRBJ2-6 and V is TRBV2; a possible D gene is TRBD1 (7 bases). Germline loops: CDR1 SNHLY, CDR2 FYNNEI. The CDR3 contains 19 residues. The V and J ends lost 5 bases and 1 base respectively, with 21 bases between them. The CDR3 region has the DNA TGTGCCAGCAGTTTAATGCCCGGAGGGGGCTCATCTGGGGCCAACGTCCTGACTTTC. This encodes CASSLMPGGGSSGANVLTF.

This clonotype was recorded a few times. This sequence joins TRBV18 and TRBJ2-3, with D maybe TRBD1 (6 bases). This CDR3 is built from 14 residues. The germline gives CDR1 KGHSH, CDR2 LQKENI. V lost 3 bases and J lost 2, with 9 bases in between. The DNA for the CDR3 is TGTGCCAGCTCACCCAGGGGCATCACAGATACGCAGTATTTT. Amino acid sequence: CASSPRGITDTQYF.

This clonotype has more than one count but fewer than ten. This chain uses TRBV3-1 with TRBJ2-3, with 10 bases identical to TRBD2. V trimming: 0 bases; J trimming: 1 base; junction bases outside the gene matches: 4. Germline lookup yields CDR1 LGHDT and CDR2 YNNKEL (reference sequence). The CDR3 consists of 17 residues. CDR3 in amino acids: CASSQDRSGGGTDTQYF. CDR3 DNA: TGTGCCAGCAGCCAAGATCGAAGCGGGGGGGGCACAGATACGCAGTATTTT.

This clonotype was seen repeatedly, ten times or more. The chain links TRBV20-1 to TRBJ2-3; TRBD1 agrees at 7 bases. Germline lookup yields CDR1 DFQATT and CDR2 SNEGSKA (reference sequence). The CDR3 has 14 residues. V dropped 3 bases and J dropped 5; count of bases not matched to a gene: 8. The CDR3 here is CSASQVQGLDTQYF. CDR3 coding DNA: TGCAGTGCTAGTCAAGTACAGGGGTTAGATACGCAGTATTTT.

A few counts support this clonotype. The rearrangement links TRBV4-3 to TRBJ1-6; no definite D call. Germline V CDR1 and CDR2: LGHNA, YSLEER. The ends were cut back, 1 base at V and 8 bases at J, with 12 bases in the middle. This CDR3 has 15 residues. CDR3 sequence reads: CASSQVVAMDSPLHF. The CDR3 bases are TGCGCCAGCAGCCAAGTAGTCGCAATGGATTCACCCCTCCACTTT.

Notes on this clonotype: This may arise from a read error, as a much more abundant clone is one base away. The chain joins TRBV6-2 or TRBV6-3 to TRBJ2-7, with 7 bases lining up with TRBD2. Germline CDR1 and CDR2: MNHEY and SVGEGT. The CDR3 sequence is 15 residues long. The CDR3 DNA is TGTGCCAGCAGTTACCTGGCTAGCGGCGCCTACGGGCAGTACTTC. It yields the protein CASSYLASGAYGQYF.

This clonotype came up many times. This chain uses TRBV5-8 with TRBJ2-5; 10 bases map to TRBD2. Looked up from germline, CDR1 is SGHTS and CDR2 is YDEGEE. CDR3 length equals 16 residues. V was clipped by 4 bases and J by 1 base; unmatched bases: 7. The CDR3 coding sequence is TGTGCCAGCAGCCCCGGAACTAGCGGGGCCCAAGAGACCCAGTACTTC. It yields the protein CASSPGTSGAQETQYF. The entire variable domain, with the rest obtained from reference TRBV5-8 and TRBJ2-5, is as follows: EAGVTQSPTHLIKTRGQQATLRCSPISGHTSVYWYQQALGLGLQFLLWYDEGEERNRGNFPPRFSGRQFPNYSSELNVNALELEDSALYLCASSPGTSGAQETQYFGPGTRLLVL.

This clonotype was seen just once. V gene TRBV7-3 combines with J gene TRBJ2-5; TRBD2 aligns across 16 bases. This CDR3 is built from 17 residues. Trimming removed 5 bases from V and 5 bases from J; junction bases left unmatched: 8. CDR1 and CDR2 from the germline V gene are SGHTA and FQGTGA. The CDR3 DNA sequence: TGTGCCAGCAGCCGAACGGGACTAGCGGGAGGGGGTGAGACCCAGTACTTC. Protein product: CASSRTGLAGGGETQYF.

This clonotype was found many times. V is TRBV12-3 or TRBV12-4 and J is TRBJ2-2; 7 bases map to TRBD1. The CDR3 covers 14 residues. V shed 7 bases, J shed 2 bases, and the junction held 4 bases outside the gene matches. CDR3 protein: CASTNRGNTGELFF. The CDR3 DNA sequence: TGTGCCAGCACTAACAGGGGTAACACCGGGGAGCTGTTTTTT.

The V call is TRBV19, the J call TRBJ1-2, with unresolved D. The CDR3 consists of 14 residues. Germline values: CDR1 LNHDA, CDR2 SQIVND (reference sequence). V lost 3 bases, J lost 6 bases, and 14 bases lay in between. The CDR3 sequence is CASSIQTVTNGYTF. The CDR3 nucleotides are TGTGCCAGTAGTATTCAGACGGTGACCAATGGCTACACCTTC.

The chain links TRBV7-8 to TRBJ2-6; D unresolved. The CDR3 length is 16 residues. CDR1 and CDR2 (germline): SGHVS, FQNEAQ. With 1 base removed from V and 3 bases from J, the gap between germline ends came to 10 bases. Here the CDR3 reads CASSLGSGFGANVLTF. CDR3 DNA sequence: TGTGCCAGCAGCTTAGGGTCCGGGTTTGGGGCCAACGTCCTGACTTTC.